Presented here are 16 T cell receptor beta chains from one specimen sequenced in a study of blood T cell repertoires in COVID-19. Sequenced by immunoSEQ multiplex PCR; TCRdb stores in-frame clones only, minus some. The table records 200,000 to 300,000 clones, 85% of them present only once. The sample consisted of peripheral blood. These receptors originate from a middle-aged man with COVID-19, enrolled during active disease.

The CDR3 is CASTLGGLNEKLFF. In nucleotides, the CDR3 is TGTGCCAGCACCCTAGGGGGCCTTAATGAAAAACTGTTTTTT. This chain connects TRBV7-9 to TRBJ1-4; 7 bases are a match to TRBD1. J gave up 4 bases and V 7 bases, and 6 bases lay outside the gene matches. The CDR3 sequence is 14 residues long. CDR1 is SEHNR, CDR2 FQNEAQ, per germline (reference sequence).

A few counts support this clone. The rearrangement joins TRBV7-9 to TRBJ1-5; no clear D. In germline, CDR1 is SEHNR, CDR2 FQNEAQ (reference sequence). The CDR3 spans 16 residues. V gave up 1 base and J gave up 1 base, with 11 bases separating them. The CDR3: CASSLGRVMSNQPQHF. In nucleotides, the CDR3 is TGTGCCAGCAGCTTAGGGCGGGTTATGAGCAATCAGCCCCAGCATTTT.

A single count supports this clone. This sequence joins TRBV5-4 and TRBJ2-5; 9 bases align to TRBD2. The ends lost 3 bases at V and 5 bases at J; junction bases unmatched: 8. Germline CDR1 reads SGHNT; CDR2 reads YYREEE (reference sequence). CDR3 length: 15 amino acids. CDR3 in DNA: TGTGCCAGCAGCTCGAAGCGGGGGGAGGGGGAGACCCAGTACTTC. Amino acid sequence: CASSSKRGEGETQYF. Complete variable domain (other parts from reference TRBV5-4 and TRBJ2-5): ETGVTQSPTHLIKTRGQQVTLRCSSQSGHNTVSWYQQALGQGPQFIFQYYREEENGRGNFPPRFSGLQFPNYSSELNVNALELDDSALYLCASSSKRGEGETQYFGPGTRLLVL.

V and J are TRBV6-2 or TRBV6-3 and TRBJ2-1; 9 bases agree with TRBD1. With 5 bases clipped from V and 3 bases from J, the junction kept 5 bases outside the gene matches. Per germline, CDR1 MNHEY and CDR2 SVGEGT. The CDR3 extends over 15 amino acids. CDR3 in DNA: TGTGCCAGCAGTACTACAGGGGGCGGCTACAATGAGCAGTTCTTC. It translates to CASSTTGGGYNEQFF.

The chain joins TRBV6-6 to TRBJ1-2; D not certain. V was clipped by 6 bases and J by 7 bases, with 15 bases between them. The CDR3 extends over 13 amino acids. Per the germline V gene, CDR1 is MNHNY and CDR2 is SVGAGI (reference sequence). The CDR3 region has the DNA TGTGCCAGCAGCCAAGAAGAGGGAAGTGGCTACACCTTC. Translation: CASSQEEGSGYTF.

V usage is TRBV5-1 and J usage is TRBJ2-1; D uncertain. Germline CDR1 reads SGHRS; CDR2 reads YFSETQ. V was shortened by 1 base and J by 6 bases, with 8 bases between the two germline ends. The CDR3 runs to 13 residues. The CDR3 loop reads CASSLPPVNEQFF. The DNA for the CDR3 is TGCGCCAGCAGCTTGCCACCGGTCAATGAGCAGTTCTTC.

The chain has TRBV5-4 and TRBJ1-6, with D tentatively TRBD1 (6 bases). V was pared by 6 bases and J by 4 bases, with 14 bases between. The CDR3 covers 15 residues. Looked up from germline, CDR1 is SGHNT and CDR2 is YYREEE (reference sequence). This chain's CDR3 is CASTFGGRYNSPLHF. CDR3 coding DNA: TGTGCCAGCACCTTTGGGGGCCGATATAATTCACCCCTCCACTTT.

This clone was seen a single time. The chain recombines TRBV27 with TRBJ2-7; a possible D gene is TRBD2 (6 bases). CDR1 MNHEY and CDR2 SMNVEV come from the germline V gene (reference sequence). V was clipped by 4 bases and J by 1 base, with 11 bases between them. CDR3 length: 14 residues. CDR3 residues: CASSSSRESYEQYF. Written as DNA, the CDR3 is TGTGCCAGCAGTTCTAGCCGGGAGTCCTACGAGCAGTACTTC.

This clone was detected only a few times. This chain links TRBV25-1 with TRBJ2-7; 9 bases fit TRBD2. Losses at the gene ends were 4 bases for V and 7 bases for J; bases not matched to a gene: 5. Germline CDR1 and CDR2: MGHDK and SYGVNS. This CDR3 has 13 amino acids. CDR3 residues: CASSASGVSEQYF. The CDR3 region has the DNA TGTGCCAGCAGTGCTAGCGGGGTGTCTGAGCAGTACTTC.

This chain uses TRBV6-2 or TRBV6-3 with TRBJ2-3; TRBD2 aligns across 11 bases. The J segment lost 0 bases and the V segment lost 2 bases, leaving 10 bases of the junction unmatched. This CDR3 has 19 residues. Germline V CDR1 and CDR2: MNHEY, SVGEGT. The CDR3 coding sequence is TGTGCCAGCAGTTACCCTCCCTCGGGACTAGCGGCTAGCACAGATACGCAGTATTTT. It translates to CASSYPPSGLAASTDTQYF.

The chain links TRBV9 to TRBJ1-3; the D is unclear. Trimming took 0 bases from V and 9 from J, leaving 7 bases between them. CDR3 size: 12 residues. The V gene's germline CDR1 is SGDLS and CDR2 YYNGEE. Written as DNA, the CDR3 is TGTGCCAGCAGCGTAGACTCTGGCACCATATATTTT. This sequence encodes CASSVDSGTIYF.

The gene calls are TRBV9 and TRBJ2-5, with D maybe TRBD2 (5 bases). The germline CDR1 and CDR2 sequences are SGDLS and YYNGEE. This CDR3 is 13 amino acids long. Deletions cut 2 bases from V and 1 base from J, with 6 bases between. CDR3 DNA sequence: TGTGCCAGCAGCGTGGGAGTCCAAGAGACCCAGTACTTC. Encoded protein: CASSVGVQETQYF.

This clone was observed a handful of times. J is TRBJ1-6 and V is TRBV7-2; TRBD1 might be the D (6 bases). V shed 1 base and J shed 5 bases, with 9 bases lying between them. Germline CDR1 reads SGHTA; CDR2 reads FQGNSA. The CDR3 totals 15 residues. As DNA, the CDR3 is TGTGCCAGCAGCTTAGGCAGGGGTCATAATTCACCCCTCCACTTT. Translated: CASSLGRGHNSPLHF.

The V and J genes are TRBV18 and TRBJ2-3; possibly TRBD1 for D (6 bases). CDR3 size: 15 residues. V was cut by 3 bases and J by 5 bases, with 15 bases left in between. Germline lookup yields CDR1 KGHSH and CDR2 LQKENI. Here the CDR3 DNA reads TGTGCCAGCTCACCCCGGGGCAGGGGCGGAGATACGCAGTATTTT. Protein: CASSPRGRGGDTQYF.

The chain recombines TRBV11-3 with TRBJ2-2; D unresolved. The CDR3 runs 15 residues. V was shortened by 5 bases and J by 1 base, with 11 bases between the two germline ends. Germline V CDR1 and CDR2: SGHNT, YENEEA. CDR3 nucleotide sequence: TGTGCCAGCAGCCCAAACACCCTGAACACCGGGGAGCTGTTTTTT. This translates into CASSPNTLNTGELFF.

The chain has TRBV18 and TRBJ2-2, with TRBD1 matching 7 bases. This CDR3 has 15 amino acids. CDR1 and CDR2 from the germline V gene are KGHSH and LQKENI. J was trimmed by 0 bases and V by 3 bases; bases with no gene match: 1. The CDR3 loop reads CASSPGQTNTGELFF. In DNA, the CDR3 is TGTGCCAGCTCACCGGGACAGACGAACACCGGGGAGCTGTTTTTT. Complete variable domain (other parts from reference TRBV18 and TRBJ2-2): NAGVMQNPRHLVRRRGQEARLRCSPMKGHSHVYWYRQLPEEGLKFMVYLQKENIIDESGMPKERFSAEFPKEGPSILRIQQVVRGDSAAYFCASSPGQTNTGELFFGEGSRLTVL.